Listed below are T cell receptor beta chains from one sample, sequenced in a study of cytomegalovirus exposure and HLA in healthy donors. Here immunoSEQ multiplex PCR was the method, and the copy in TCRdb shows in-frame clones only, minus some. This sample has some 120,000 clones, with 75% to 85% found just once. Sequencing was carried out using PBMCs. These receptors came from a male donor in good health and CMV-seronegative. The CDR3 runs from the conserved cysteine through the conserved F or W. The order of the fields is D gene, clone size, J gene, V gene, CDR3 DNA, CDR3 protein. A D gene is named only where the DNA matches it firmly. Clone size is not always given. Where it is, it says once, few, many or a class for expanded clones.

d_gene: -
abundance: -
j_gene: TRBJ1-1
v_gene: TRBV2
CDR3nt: TGTGCCAGCTGGGGGGGGACTGAAGCTTTCTTT
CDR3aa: CASWGGTEAFF

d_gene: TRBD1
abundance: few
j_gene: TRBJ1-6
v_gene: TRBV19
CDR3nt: TGTGCCAGTGGGGACAGCCTCTCCTATAATTCACCCCTCCACTTT
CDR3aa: CASGDSLSYNSPLHF

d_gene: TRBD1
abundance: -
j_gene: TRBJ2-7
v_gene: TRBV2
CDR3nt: TGTGCCAGTAAAGTGGCAGGGGGCTTCCCCTACGAGCAGTACTTC
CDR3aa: CASKVAGGFPYEQYF

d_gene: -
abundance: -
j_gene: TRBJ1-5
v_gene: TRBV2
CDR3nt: TGTGCCAGCAGTGAAGTCAGAGGGTCCCAGCATTTT
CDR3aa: CASSEVRGSQHF

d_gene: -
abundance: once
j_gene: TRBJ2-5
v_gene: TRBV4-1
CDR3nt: TGCGCCAGCAGCCAAGATGGGAGGCAAGAGACCCAGTACTTC
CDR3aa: CASSQDGRQETQYF

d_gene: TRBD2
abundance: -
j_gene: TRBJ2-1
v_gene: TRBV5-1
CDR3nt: TGCGCCAGCAGCGGACTAGCGGAGCACAATGAGCAGTTCTTC
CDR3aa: CASSGLAEHNEQFF

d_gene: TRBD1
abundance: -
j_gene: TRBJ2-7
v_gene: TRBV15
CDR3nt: TGTGCCACCAGCCTTCCTCAAGGGACAGGGGGATACGAGCAGTACTTC
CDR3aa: CATSLPQGTGGYEQYF

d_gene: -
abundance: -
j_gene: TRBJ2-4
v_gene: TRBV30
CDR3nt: TGTGCCTGGTCGGTTCGGGGGGCCCTAGCCAAAAACAGTCAGTACTTC
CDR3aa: CAWSVRGALAKNSQYF

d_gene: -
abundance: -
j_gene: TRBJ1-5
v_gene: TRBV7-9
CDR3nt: TGTGCCAGCAGCCTAGATCGTGGACCCCGGGGGAATCAGCCCCAGCATTTT
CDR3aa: CASSLDRGPRGNQPQHF

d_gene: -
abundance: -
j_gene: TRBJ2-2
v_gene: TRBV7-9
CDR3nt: TGTGCCAGCAGCTTAGCGGGGGGTGAAACCGGGGAGCTGTTTTTT
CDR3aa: CASSLAGGETGELFF